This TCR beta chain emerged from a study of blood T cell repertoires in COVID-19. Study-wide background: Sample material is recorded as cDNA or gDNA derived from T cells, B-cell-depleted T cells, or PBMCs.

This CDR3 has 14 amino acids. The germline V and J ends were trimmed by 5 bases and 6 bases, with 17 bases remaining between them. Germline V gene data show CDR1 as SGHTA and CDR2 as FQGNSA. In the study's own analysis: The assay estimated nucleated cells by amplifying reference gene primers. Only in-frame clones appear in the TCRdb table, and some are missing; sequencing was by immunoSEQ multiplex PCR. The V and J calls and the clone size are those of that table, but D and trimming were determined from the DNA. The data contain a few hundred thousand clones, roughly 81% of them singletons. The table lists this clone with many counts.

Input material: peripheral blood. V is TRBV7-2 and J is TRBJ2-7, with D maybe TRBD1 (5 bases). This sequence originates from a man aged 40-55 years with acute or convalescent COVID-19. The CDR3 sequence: CASSLNRPQGEQYF. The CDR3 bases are TGTGCCAGCAGCCTTAACAGGCCCCAAGGCGAGCAGTACTTC. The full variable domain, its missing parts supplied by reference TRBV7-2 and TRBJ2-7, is GAGVSQSPSNKVTEKGKDVELRCDPISGHTALYWYRQSLGQGLEFLIYFQGNSAPDKSGLPSDRFSAERTGGSVSTLTIQRTQQEDSAVYLCASSLNRPQGEQYFGPGTRLTVT.